This T cell receptor beta chain stems from a study of T cells in Graves' hyperthyroidism and ophthalmopathy. About this clonotype: Its ends do not fully match the called genes, so a read error is possible.

The CDR3 sequence is 14 residues long. CDR1 is MNHNS, CDR2 SASEGT, per germline. Stable Graves' hyperthyroidism meant no ophthalmopathy progression within 18 months. The PBMCs were taken from 10 ml of fresh peripheral blood. Amplified TCR beta CDR3 regions came from RNA transcripts. Primed by the HTBI set, a first-round RT-PCR was run on the TCR CDR3. MiXCR was run by TCRdb on the multiplex PCR reads, yielding one entry per CDR3 protein. The sample carries under 650,000 distinct CDR3 sequences, about a sixth recorded once. The chain joins TRBV6-1 to TRBJ2-3; 10 bases align to TRBD2. The receptor comes from a young woman with Graves' hyperthyroidism. The sequencing input was blood. CDR3 DNA: TGTGCCGGCAGTCCCCTAGCGGGAGTGGATACGCAGTATTTT. Protein product: CAGSPLAGVDTQYF.